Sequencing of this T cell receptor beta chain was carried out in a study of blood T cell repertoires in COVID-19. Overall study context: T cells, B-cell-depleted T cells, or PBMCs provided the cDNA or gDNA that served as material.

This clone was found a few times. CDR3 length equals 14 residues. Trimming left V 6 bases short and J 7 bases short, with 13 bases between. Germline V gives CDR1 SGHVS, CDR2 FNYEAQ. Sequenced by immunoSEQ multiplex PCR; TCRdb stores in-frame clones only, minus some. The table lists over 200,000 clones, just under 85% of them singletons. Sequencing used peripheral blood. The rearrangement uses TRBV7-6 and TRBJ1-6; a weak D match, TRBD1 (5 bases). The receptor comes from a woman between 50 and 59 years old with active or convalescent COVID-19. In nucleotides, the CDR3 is TGTGCCAGCAGACCTGACAGCTCCAATTCACCCCTCCACTTT. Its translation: CASRPDSSNSPLHF.